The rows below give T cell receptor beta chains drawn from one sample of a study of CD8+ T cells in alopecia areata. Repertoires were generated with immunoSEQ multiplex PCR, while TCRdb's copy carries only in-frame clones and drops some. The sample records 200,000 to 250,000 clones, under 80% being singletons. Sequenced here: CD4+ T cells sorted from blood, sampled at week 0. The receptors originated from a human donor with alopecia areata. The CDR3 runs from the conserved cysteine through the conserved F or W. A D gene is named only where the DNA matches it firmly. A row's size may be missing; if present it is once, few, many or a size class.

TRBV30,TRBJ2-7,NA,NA,TGTGCCTGGAGTATCGGGAAAGACGAGCAGTACTTC,CAWSIGKDEQYF
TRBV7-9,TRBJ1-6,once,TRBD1,TGTGCCAGCAGCGGCGGGACAGGGGATAATTCACCCCTCCACTTT,CASSGGTGDNSPLHF
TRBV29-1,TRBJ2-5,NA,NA,TGCAGCGTCCGCGGTTGGACAAGTGAGACCCAGTACTTC,CSVRGWTSETQYF
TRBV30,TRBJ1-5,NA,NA,TGTGCCTGGAGTCCGGGCTTAAATCAGCCCCAGCATTTT,CAWSPGLNQPQHF
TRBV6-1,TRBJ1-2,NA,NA,TGTGCCAGCAGTGAATCATCCCACTATGGCTACACCTTC,CASSESSHYGYTF
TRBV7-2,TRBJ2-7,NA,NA,TGTGCCAGCAGGCGAGCCCCCTTGTCCGGGAGCCCCTCCTACGAGCAGTACTTC,CASRRAPLSGSPSYEQYF
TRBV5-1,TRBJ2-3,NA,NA,TGCGCCAGCAGCCTACGAGTAGCAGATACGCAGTATTTT,CASSLRVADTQYF
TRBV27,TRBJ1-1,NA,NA,TGTGCCAGCAGTGTTAATGTTGGCACTGAAGCTTTCTTT,CASSVNVGTEAFF
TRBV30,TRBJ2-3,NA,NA,TGTGTGGGCGGTAGCACAGATACGCAGTATTTT,CVGGSTDTQYF
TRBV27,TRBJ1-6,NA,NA,TGTGCCAGCAGTGGCTGGATATCCTACGAGAATTCACCCCTCCACTTT,CASSGWISYENSPLHF
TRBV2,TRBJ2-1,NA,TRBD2,TGTGCCAGCACCCACTGGACTAGCGGCAATGAGCAGTTCTTC,CASTHWTSGNEQFF
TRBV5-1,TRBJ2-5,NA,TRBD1,TGCGCCAGCAGCCCGGGACAGGGGTACGAGACCCAGTACTTC,CASSPGQGYETQYF
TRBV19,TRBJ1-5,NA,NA,TGTGCCAGTAGTATGGGCAATCAGCCCCAGCATTTT,CASSMGNQPQHF
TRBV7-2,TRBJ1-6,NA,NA,TGTGCCAGCACCACTGCAGGGTTGGGTTCACCCCTCCACTTT,CASTTAGLGSPLHF
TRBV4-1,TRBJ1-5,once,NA,TGCGCCAGCAGCCAAGTATGGGAGCCTGGCAATCAGCCCCAGCATTTT,CASSQVWEPGNQPQHF
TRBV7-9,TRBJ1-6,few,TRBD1,TGTGCCAGCAGCTCACAGGGGGGTCGGAATAATTCACCCCTCCACTTT,CASSSQGGRNNSPLHF
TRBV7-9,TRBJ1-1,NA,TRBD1,TGTGCCAGCATCGACCGGGACAGGGGGAACACTGAAGCTTTCTTT,CASIDRDRGNTEAFF
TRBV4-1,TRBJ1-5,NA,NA,TGCGCCACCTACGGGGAACAGCCCCAGCATTTT,CATYGEQPQHF
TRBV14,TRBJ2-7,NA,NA,TGTGCCAGCAGCCAAGCCCCCCACGAGCAGTACTTC,CASSQAPHEQYF
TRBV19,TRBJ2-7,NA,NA,TGTGCCAGCTCCACGAGCTCCTACGAGCAGTACTTC,CASSTSSYEQYF
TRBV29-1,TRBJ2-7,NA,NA,TGCAGCGTTGTGGGGGACAATTTATCCTACGAGCAGTACTTC,CSVVGDNLSYEQYF
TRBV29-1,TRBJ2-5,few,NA,TGCAGCGTTGACGGCAGCCAAGAGACCCAGTACTTC,CSVDGSQETQYF
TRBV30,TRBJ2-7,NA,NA,TGTGCCTGGAGTATAACGGGGCCAGGGGTCTACGAGCAGTACTTC,CAWSITGPGVYEQYF
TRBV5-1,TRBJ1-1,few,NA,TGCGCCAGCAGCTTGGCTAACATGAACACTGAAGCTTTCTTT,CASSLANMNTEAFF